The 2 T cell receptor beta chains in this list originate from one sample, sequenced in a study of blood T cell repertoires in COVID-19. The method was immunoSEQ multiplex PCR; TCRdb's version includes in-frame clones alone and lacks a portion of them. The table lists 95,000 or so clones, 75% to 85% of them singletons, with 4% to 5.5% in the top ten. The sequenced sample was peripheral blood. These receptors were collected from a man at least 80 years old with COVID-19, enrolled during active disease.

This chain links TRBV4-2 with TRBJ1-3; 8 bases are shared with TRBD1. The CDR3 spans 16 residues. From germline, CDR1 is LGHNA and CDR2 YNFKEQ. With 1 base clipped from V and 4 bases from J, the junction kept 6 bases outside the gene matches. The CDR3 sequence: CASSQARTGTGNTIYF. The CDR3 DNA reads as TGTGCCAGCAGCCAAGCCCGGACAGGGACAGGAAACACCATATATTTT.

The chain couples TRBV28 to TRBJ2-2; TRBD1 matches 8 bases. The junction had 6 bases not matched to a gene; V was cut back by 3 bases and J by 6 bases. Per germline, CDR1 MDHEN and CDR2 SYDVKM. The CDR3 totals 15 residues. DNA of the CDR3: TGTGCCAGCAGTTTTCGCGGACAGGGCTCCGGGGAGCTGTTTTTT. Translated: CASSFRGQGSGELFF.